This T cell receptor (beta chain) comes out of a study of T-cell reconstitution after alpha-beta-depleted transplantation in children. Study-wide findings and caveats: It was surviving recipient T cells and thymic progenitors that gave some patients high TCRbeta diversity at day 60. The origin of alpha-beta T cells about two months after transplant was reportedly several hundred expanded graft clones. Fresh T-cell production supplied most of the T-cell counts and diversity seen one year after transplant.

Library preparation (for TCRbeta) was performed with unique molecular identifiers. TCRdb called the PCR reads again in MiXCR, with one record for every CDR3 protein. The sample contains about 900,000 distinct CDR3 sequences, roughly 29% of which appear only once. About this clonotype: What it recognizes is unknown.

Germline V gene data show CDR1 as MGHRA and CDR2 as YSYEKL. This CDR3 has 12 amino acids. Trimming left V 3 bases short and J 7 bases short, with 4 bases between. The chain has TRBV4-1 and TRBJ1-6; D remains unclear. Sequenced material: PBMCs, mostly from graft donor cells, taken 360 days after TCRalphabeta/CD19-depleted stem cell transplant. The receptor was isolated from a boy under two years old who had a stem cell transplant for SCID, so the T cells may come from the graft donor. CDR3 DNA sequence: TGCGCCAGCAGCCATATGAATTCACCCCTCCACTTT. This translates into CASSHMNSPLHF.